The 9 T cell receptor beta chains reported below all come from one sample, sequenced in a study of blood T cell repertoires in COVID-19. Generated by immunoSEQ multiplex PCR, the TCRdb table keeps only in-frame clones and is missing some. The sample lists some 670,000 clones, about nine tenths occurring once. What was sequenced was peripheral blood. The receptors derive from a woman aged 18-29 years with acute or convalescent COVID-19.

The chain employs TRBV5-4 and TRBJ2-1; TRBD2 matches at 8 bases. Germline V gene lookup returns CDR1 SGHNT and CDR2 YYREEE (reference sequence). This CDR3 is 16 amino acids long. V dropped 0 bases and J dropped 4; count of bases not matched to a gene: 6. The CDR3 loop is CASSLALAGGYNEQFF. CDR3 nucleotide sequence: TGTGCCAGCAGCTTGGCCTTGGCGGGGGGTTACAATGAGCAGTTCTTC.

This chain links TRBV9 with TRBJ2-3; TRBD2 matches at 7 bases. V shed 8 bases, J shed 4 bases, and the junction held 10 bases outside the gene matches. The CDR3 sequence is 14 residues long. Germline V gene sequence: CDR1 SGDLS, CDR2 YYNGEE. CDR3 coding DNA: TGTGCCAGTTCGGGGGAGGGTAGCGCAGATACGCAGTATTTT. Amino acids: CASSGEGSADTQYF.

The chain links TRBV5-4 to TRBJ2-2; 7 bases agree with TRBD1. The V gene end was trimmed by 2 bases and the J gene end by 1 base; junction bases not matched to a gene: 2. Germline CDR1 reads SGHNT; CDR2 reads YYREEE (reference sequence). CDR3 length equals 15 residues. CDR3 bases: TGTGCCAGCAGCTTACAGGGGCTGAACACCGGGGAGCTGTTTTTT. The encoded protein is CASSLQGLNTGELFF.

The DNA for the CDR3 is TGCGCCAGCAGCTTCCGGGGACAGGGGATGACTGAAGCTTTCTTT. Translating gives CASSFRGQGMTEAFF. This chain links TRBV5-1 with TRBJ1-1; 10 positions match TRBD1. V trimming: 2 bases; J trimming: 5 bases; junction bases outside the gene matches: 6. Germline V CDR1 and CDR2: SGHRS, YFSETQ. The CDR3 is 15 residues long.

The chain links TRBV7-8 to TRBJ1-4; no firm D call. The ends were cut back, 5 bases at V and 0 bases at J, with 13 bases in the middle. This CDR3 has 16 residues. Germline CDR1 SGHVS, CDR2 FQNEAQ. Here the CDR3 reads CASSPAGHATNEKLFF. CDR3 nucleotides: TGTGCCAGCAGCCCGGCAGGCCATGCAACTAATGAAAAACTGTTTTTT.

The rearrangement joins TRBV6-5 to TRBJ1-3, with a weak D call TRBD1 (6 bases). The germline gives CDR1 MNHEY, CDR2 SVGAGI. The ends were cut back, 7 bases at V and 0 bases at J, with 10 bases in the middle. CDR3 size: 14 residues. The chain's CDR3 is CASKDSLSGNTIYF. CDR3 DNA sequence: TGTGCCAGCAAGGACAGCCTCTCTGGAAACACCATATATTTT.

As DNA, the CDR3 is TGTGCCAGCAGTCCAACCAGGGTTCTCGGTTCACCCCTCCACTTT. It is translated as CASSPTRVLGSPLHF. The genes are TRBV6-2 or TRBV6-3 and TRBJ1-6, with D possibly matching TRBD1 (5 bases). This CDR3 contains 15 residues. Trimming removed 5 bases at V and 9 bases at J, with 17 bases between. Germline CDR1 reads MNHEY; CDR2 reads SVGEGT.

This clone has a single count. V is TRBV19 and J is TRBJ1-6; 11 positions agree with TRBD1. The CDR3 runs to 15 residues. Trimming took 8 bases from V and 10 from J; bases not matched to a gene: 10. In germline, CDR1 is LNHDA, CDR2 SQIVND (reference sequence). The CDR3, as DNA: TGTGCCAGTTCTAGTCCCGGGACAGGGGGATCACCCCTCCACTTT. Translation: CASSSPGTGGSPLHF.

The CDR3 DNA sequence: TGCGCCAGCAGCTTTACAGGGCAAGGTCAGCCCCAGCATTTT. Protein sequence: CASSFTGQGQPQHF. The chain carries TRBV5-1 and TRBJ1-5, with TRBD1 as a possible D gene (6 bases). CDR3 length: 14 amino acids. CDR1 is SGHRS, CDR2 YFSETQ, per germline. V was cut by 2 bases and J by 6 bases, with 12 bases left in between. Based on the CDR3 plus reference TRBV5-1 and TRBJ1-5, the full variable domain is KAGVTQTPRYLIKTRGQQVTLSCSPISGHRSVSWYQQTPGQGLQFLFEYFSETQRNKGNFPGRFSGRQFSNSRSEMNVSTLELGDSALYLCASSFTGQGQPQHFGDGTRLSIL.